These 8 T cell receptor beta chains share one sample of origin, sequenced in a study of blood T cell repertoires in COVID-19. Assay: immunoSEQ multiplex PCR; the TCRdb copy retains only in-frame clones and omits some. Found here are roughly 48,000 clones, over 85% of them singletons; the top ten hold over 0.95%. The sample taken for sequencing was peripheral blood. These receptors were taken from a man between 60 and 70 years old with COVID-19, enrolled during active disease.

This chain joins TRBV6-2 or TRBV6-3 and TRBJ1-5, with 8 positions matching TRBD1. The length of the CDR3 is 18 residues. The germline CDR1 and CDR2 sequences are MNHEY and SVGEGT. After removal of 2 bases from V and 4 bases from J, the junction contained 13 bases not matched to a gene. In nucleotides, the CDR3 is TGTGCCAGCAGTTACGACAGGGGAATAGCAGCCCCGAATCAGCCCCAGCATTTT. Translation: CASSYDRGIAAPNQPQHF.

This sequence joins TRBV3-1 (or the pseudogene TRBV3-2) and TRBJ2-7, with TRBD1 matching over 10 bases. The CDR3 has 14 amino acids. The germline gives CDR1 LGHDT, CDR2 YNNKEL (reference sequence). J was trimmed by 6 bases and V by 5 bases; bases with no gene match: 7. The CDR3 region has the DNA TGTGCCAGCAGCGAGAGGACAGGGGGGGGCGAGCAGTACTTC. Amino acid sequence: CASSERTGGGEQYF.

The rearrangement links TRBV11-1 to TRBJ2-2, with D possibly TRBD2 on 7 matching bases. The germline V gene encodes CDR1 SGHAT and CDR2 FQDESV (reference sequence). Trimming left V 0 bases short and J 7 bases short, with 12 bases between. CDR3 size: 15 residues. CDR3 region: CASSLAGGPVGELFF. CDR3 DNA sequence: TGTGCCAGCAGCTTAGCGGGGGGGCCCGTCGGGGAGCTGTTTTTT.

The chain uses TRBV7-9 and TRBJ1-3, with 7 bases aligning to TRBD1. CDR1 is SEHNR and CDR2 is FQNEAQ in the germline V gene (reference sequence). The CDR3 has 15 residues. With 2 bases clipped from V and 7 bases from J, the junction kept 8 bases outside the gene matches. The CDR3 reads CASSLQTGRWNTIYF. CDR3 nucleotides: TGTGCCAGCAGCTTACAGACAGGGAGGTGGAACACCATATATTTT.

V gene TRBV4-1 combines with J gene TRBJ1-2; 7 nucleotides line up with TRBD1. V lost 2 bases and J lost 6; bases outside the gene matches: 3. From germline, CDR1 is MGHRA and CDR2 YSYEKL. There are 13 residues in the CDR3. The chain's CDR3 is CASSQQGVDGYTF. CDR3 nucleotides: TGCGCCAGCAGCCAACAGGGGGTTGATGGCTACACCTTC.

This chain joins TRBV2 and TRBJ1-1; 8 positions agree with TRBD1. The CDR3 is 15 amino acids. Per the germline V gene, CDR1 is SNHLY and CDR2 is FYNNEI. The V segment lost 7 bases and the J segment 0 bases; nucleotides outside the gene matches: 7. The CDR3 nucleotides read TGTGCCAGCAAGAGACAGGGGCCTTTGAACACTGAAGCTTTCTTT. Its protein product is CASKRQGPLNTEAFF.

This rearrangement joins TRBV30 to TRBJ2-2; D is uncertain. The ends were cut back, 0 bases at V and 8 bases at J, with 7 bases in the middle. The V gene's germline CDR1 is GTSNPN and CDR2 SVGIG (reference sequence). The CDR3 runs 12 residues. The CDR3 reads CAWSVTVGELFF. CDR3 nucleotide sequence: TGTGCCTGGAGTGTAACTGTTGGGGAGCTGTTTTTT.

The rearrangement joins TRBV9 to TRBJ2-5; maybe TRBD2 (6 bases). Trimming left V 0 bases short and J 0 bases short, with 9 bases between. This CDR3 contains 15 residues. Looked up from germline, CDR1 is SGDLS and CDR2 is YYNGEE. CDR3 in amino acids: CASSVGASDQETQYF. CDR3 coding DNA: TGTGCCAGCAGCGTAGGAGCTAGCGACCAAGAGACCCAGTACTTC.